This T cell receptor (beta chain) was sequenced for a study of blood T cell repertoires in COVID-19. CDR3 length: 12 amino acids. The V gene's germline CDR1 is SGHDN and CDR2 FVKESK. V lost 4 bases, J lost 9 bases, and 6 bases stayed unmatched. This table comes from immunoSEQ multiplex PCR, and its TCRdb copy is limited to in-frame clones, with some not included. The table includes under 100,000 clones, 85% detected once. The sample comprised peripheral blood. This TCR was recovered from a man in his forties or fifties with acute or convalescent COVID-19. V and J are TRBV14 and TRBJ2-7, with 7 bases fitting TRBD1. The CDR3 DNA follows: TGTGCCAGCAGCCGTGACAGGGTAGGGCAGTACTTC. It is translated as CASSRDRVGQYF.